This T cell receptor (beta chain) was observed in a study of T cell responses to AZD1222 COVID-19 vaccine. Points from the study as a whole: Nearly half of spike-specific TCRs reportedly target variant regions that are unmutated in the B.1.351 and B.1.1.7 variants. Donors, mostly white British, included more females; clonal diversity was possibly underestimated. Repertoire samples came only from after the peak T cell response.

Points on this clone: Its antigen is undetermined.

The CDR3 is 13 residues long. Trimming left V 0 bases short and J 0 bases short, with 3 bases between. Germline values: CDR1 SGDLS, CDR2 YYNGEE. Profiled with immunoSEQ multiplex PCR; TCRdb holds only in-frame clones, not every one. The table has some 130,000 clones, 90% seen once. The chain has TRBV9 and TRBJ1-1; no definite D call. The input for sequencing was peripheral blood, taken on day 0 of AZD1222 vaccination. This clonotype was sampled from an adult in good health. The CDR3 DNA reads TGTGCCAGCAGCGTAGTTATGAACACTGAAGCTTTCTTT. Its protein is CASSVVMNTEAFF.